The clone carrying this T cell receptor beta chain was counted ten times or more. Its antigen remains unidentified. The data stem from a study of regulatory T cells in long-lasting Graves disease. V was shortened by 5 bases and J by 3 bases, with 10 bases between the two germline ends. Germline values: CDR1 SNHLY, CDR2 FYNNEI. The CDR3 sequence is 13 residues long. Time point given: persistent/refractory GD, antithyroid drugs over 5 years with positive TRAb. Extracted PBMC RNA gave rise to the TCR library. Study outcomes and limitations: Segments TRBV28, TRBJ1-2 and TRBJ2-5 showed preferential usage in persistent disease. Persistent patients had more shared public clonotypes (under 3,000) than new patients (roughly 900).

CDR3 regions were amplified by Arm-PCR using iRepertoire HTBI primers to build TCR beta libraries. TCRdb passed the multiplex PCR reads through MiXCR, listing each CDR3 protein once. The table lists around 510,000 distinct CDR3 sequences, around 20% of them singletons. The TCR originated in a female donor with Graves disease. This sequence joins TRBV2 and TRBJ1-2, with a weak D call TRBD1 (6 bases). The input for sequencing was peripheral blood mononuclear cells (PBMCs), taken when the disease was refractory, from a patient treated with antithyroid drugs. CDR3 protein: CASSIQGDYGYTF. CDR3 in DNA: TGTGCCAGCAGTATACAGGGAGACTATGGCTACACCTTC.